This T cell receptor beta chain was captured in a study of regulatory T cells in long-lasting Graves disease. This clonotype was recorded many times. Arm-PCR of CDR3 regions with iRepertoire HTBI primers generated TCR beta libraries. TCRdb itself ran the multiplex PCR reads through MiXCR, one entry per CDR3 protein. The repertoire holds 500,000 or so distinct CDR3 sequences, about 16% seen once, with roughly 25% in the top ten. Time point here: newly diagnosed GD, antithyroid drugs for less than 3 months. Construction of the TCR library relied on RNA isolated from PBMCs. The J segment lost 0 bases and the V segment lost 6 bases, leaving 1 base of the junction unmatched. This CDR3 contains 14 residues. Per the germline V gene, CDR1 is SNHLY and CDR2 is FYNNEI. The sample was also linked to a second study, of T cells in Graves' hyperthyroidism and ophthalmopathy. That work adds: RT-PCR in the first round (using the HTBI primer set) targeted the TCR CDR3.

This receptor was identified in a woman aged 40 to 65 with Graves disease. The rearrangement joins TRBV2 to TRBJ2-2; TRBD1 matches 7 bases. The sequenced sample was peripheral blood mononuclear cells (PBMCs), obtained at new diagnosis, from a patient treated with antithyroid drugs. The CDR3 loop is CASRGTANTGELFF. For the CDR3, the DNA is TGTGCCAGCAGAGGGACAGCGAACACCGGGGAGCTGTTTTTT.